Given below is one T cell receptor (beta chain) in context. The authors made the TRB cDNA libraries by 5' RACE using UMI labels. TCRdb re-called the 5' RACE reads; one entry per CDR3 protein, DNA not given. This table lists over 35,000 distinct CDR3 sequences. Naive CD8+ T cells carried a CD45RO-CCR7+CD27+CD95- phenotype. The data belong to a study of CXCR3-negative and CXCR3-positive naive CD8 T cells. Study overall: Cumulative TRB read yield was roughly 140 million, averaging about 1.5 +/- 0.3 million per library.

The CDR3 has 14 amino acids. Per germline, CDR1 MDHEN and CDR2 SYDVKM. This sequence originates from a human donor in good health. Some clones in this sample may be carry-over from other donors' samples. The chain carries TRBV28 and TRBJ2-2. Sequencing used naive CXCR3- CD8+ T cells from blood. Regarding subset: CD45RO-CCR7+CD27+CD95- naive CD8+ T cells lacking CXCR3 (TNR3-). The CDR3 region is CASSSAPTTGELFF.